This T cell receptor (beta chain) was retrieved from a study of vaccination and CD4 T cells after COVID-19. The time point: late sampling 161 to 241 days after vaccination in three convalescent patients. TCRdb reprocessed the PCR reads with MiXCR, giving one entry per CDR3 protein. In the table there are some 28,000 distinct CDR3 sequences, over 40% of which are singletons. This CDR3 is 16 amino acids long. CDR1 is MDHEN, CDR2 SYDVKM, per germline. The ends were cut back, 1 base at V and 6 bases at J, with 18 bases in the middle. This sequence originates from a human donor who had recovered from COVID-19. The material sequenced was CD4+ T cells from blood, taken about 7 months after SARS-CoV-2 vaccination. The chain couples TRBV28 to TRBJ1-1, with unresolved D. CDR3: CASSLFTGRRGPEAFF. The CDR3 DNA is TGTGCCAGCAGTTTATTCACGGGTCGTCGCGGGCCTGAAGCTTTCTTT. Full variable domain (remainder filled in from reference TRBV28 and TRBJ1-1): DVKVTQSSRYLVKRTGEKVFLECVQDMDHENMFWYRQDPGLGLRLIYFSYDVKMKEKGDIPEGYSVSREKKERFSLILESASTNQTSMYLCASSLFTGRRGPEAFFGQGTRLTVV.